This TCR beta chain appears in the sequencing data of a study of beta chain features in type 1 diabetes (dated by TCRdb to between 2018 and 2020). Some background on the complete study: Mean age, gender distribution, total cell number and subset yield were not different between patients and healthy donors. A total of approximately 100 million sorted cells were examined across all samples, and the number of cells per subset was strongly correlated with RNA yield. In the study, TCRB repertoires of sorted circulating CD4+ T cell subsets from recently diagnosed type 1 diabetes patients were compared with those of matched healthy donors. Regulatory and stem cell-like memory subsets were isolated from only 8 patients and about 8 healthy donors, whereas naive and central memory subsets came from all 30 or so donors. What the study reported, not specific to this receptor: Sequencing cDNA rather than genomic DNA could over-represent highly expressing activated cells, although activation and CD3 levels did not differ between groups. At VDJ recombination sites, patients with type 1 diabetes made fewer insertions and deleted more nucleotides, a pattern implying thymic rearrangement abnormalities. The naive, central memory and regulatory TCRB repertoires appeared to resemble one another more closely among patients than among healthy donors. Because small numbers of individuals were included in the HLA sub-analyses, any influence of HLA type on TCRB rearrangement was left unresolved. PCR may preferentially amplify shorter templates, but because patient and control samples were amplified and corrected together, any resulting skew would affect both groups equally. In all four CD4+ subsets, TCRB CDR3 length was moderately but significantly shorter in type 1 diabetes patients.

A word on this clone: What antigen it recognizes has not been identified. No quality values exist for individual bases; no much larger clone is one base distant.

A single peripheral blood draw of roughly 0.11 L on average was collected from each donor into heparinised tubes. A BD FACSAria II was used to sort naive, central memory, regulatory and stem cell-like memory CD4+ T cells with a panel that included CD45RO, CCR7, CD25, CD127, CD95 and CD27. All sorted populations exceeded 98% purity. PBMCs were separated immediately by Lymphoprep density gradient centrifugation and were stained directly, without being cultured. To minimize batch effects, samples were stained and sorted in pairs, one healthy donor with one patient per experiment. The entire isolated RNA was reverse transcribed using the High Capacity cDNA Reverse Transcription Kit, and thus expressed TCRB transcripts were sequenced. Naive, central memory and regulatory T cell samples underwent deep immunoSEQ sequencing, averaging about 3.57 million total reads per sample. Sorted cells were lysed in RLT buffer, and RNA was extracted using DNase-treated RNeasy Micro or Mini kits according to cell number. Each cell subset was processed separately to prevent cross-contamination, with patient and healthy donor samples processed together. Using the immunoSEQ multiplex PCR, TCRB sequences were amplified from cDNA into 87-bp fragments spanning the CDR3 region. Sequencing of the amplicons was done on the Illumina HiSeq platform. Processing in the source paper ran as follows. PCR bias was corrected computationally using synthetic template baselines, and reads within Hamming distance 2 were collapsed, with unmergeable singletons discarded. Reads were aligned against IMGT so that V, D and J genes, CDR3 length and insertions or deletions at six rearrangement sites could be assigned. Within each subset, clonotype counts were normalized to sorted cell number, after which true diversity and Gini coefficients were computed with the tcR R package. Repertoire sharing was quantified using the overlap coefficient calculated on TCRB nucleotide sequences. What TCRdb holds here is the immuneACCESS table cut down to in-frame rearrangements. Part of the clones is not present; checked against another copy, under half of the missing clones reflect an unresolved V gene, and the others are unexplained. V, J and clone size were drawn from that table, and D and trimming were deduced from the DNA. Here the sample has roughly 300,000 clones; around 9.3% occur a single time. Roughly 1% of the sample lies in the top ten.

The specimen sequenced was central memory CD4+ T cells from blood. The sequence came from a man between 25 and 39 years old with type 1 diabetes.

This receptor carries the CDR3 CASTLTANYGYTF. The DNA sequence is given as TGTGCCAGCACCTTGACAGCTAACTATGGCTACACCTTC. The chain is encoded by TRBV7-2 joined to TRBJ1-2; the D gene is possibly TRBD1, with 5 bases matching. Counted from cysteine to phenylalanine, this CDR3 has 13 amino acids. CDR3 DNA is the only sequence kept; it has 39 bases, read in frame from the first base. CDR1 and CDR2 were assigned from the germline V gene as SGHTA and FQGNSA. Deletion took 7 bases off V and 0 bases off J, with a span of 9 bases between the germline ends.